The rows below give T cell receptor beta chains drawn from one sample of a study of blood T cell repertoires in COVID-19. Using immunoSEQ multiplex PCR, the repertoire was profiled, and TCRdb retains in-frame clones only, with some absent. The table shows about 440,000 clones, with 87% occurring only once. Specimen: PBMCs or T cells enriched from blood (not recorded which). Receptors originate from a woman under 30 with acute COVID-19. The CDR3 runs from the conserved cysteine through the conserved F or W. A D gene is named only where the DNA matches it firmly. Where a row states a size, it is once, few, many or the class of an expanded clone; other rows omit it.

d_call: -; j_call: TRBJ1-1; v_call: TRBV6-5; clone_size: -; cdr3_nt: TGTGCCAGCAGTTCCGCCCGAGGGATCACTGAAGCTTTCTTT; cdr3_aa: CASSSARGITEAFF
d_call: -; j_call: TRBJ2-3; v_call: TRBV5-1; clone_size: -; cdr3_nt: TGCGCCAGCAGCTTGGTCCGCAACGCGGGCTTTAGCACAGATACGCAGTATTTT; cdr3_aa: CASSLVRNAGFSTDTQYF
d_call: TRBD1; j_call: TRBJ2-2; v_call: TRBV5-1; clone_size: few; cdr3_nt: TGCGCCAGCAGCTTGGAACAGGGGACCGGGGAGCTGTTTTTT; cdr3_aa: CASSLEQGTGELFF
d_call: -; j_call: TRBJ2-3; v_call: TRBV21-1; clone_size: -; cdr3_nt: TGTGCCAGCAGCAAAGGGAGGACAGGGGCCTCCGGAGATACGCAGTATTTT; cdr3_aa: CASSKGRTGASGDTQYF
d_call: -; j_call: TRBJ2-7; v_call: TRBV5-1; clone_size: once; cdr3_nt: TGCGCCAGCAGCGCCGACTCGGCAAACTACGAGCAGTACTTC; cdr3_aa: CASSADSANYEQYF
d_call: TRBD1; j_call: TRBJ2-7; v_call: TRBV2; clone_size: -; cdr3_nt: TGTGCCAGCACACCGGGACAGAACTCCTACGAGCAGTACTTC; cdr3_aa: CASTPGQNSYEQYF
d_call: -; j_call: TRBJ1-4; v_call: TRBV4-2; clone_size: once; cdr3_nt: TGTGCCAGCAGCCAATCTGAGAATACCTATGAAAAACTGTTTTTT; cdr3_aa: CASSQSENTYEKLFF
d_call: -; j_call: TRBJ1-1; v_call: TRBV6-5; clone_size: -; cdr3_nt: TGTGCCAGCAACAACCCAGAAGGGGAGGCTGAAGCTTTCTTT; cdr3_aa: CASNNPEGEAEAFF
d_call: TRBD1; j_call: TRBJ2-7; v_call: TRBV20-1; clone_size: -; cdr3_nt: TGCAGTTCCCGACAGGGCAGGGAGCAGTACTTC; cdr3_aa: CSSRQGREQYF
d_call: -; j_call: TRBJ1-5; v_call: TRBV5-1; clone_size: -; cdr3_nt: TGCGCCAGCAGCCAGGGCCCTAATCAGCCCCAGCATTTT; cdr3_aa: CASSQGPNQPQHF
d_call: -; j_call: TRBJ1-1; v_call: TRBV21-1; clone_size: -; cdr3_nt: TGTGCCAGCAGGGACAGGGGGCGCAGGGTGGACACTGAAGCTTTCTTT; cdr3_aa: CASRDRGRRVDTEAFF
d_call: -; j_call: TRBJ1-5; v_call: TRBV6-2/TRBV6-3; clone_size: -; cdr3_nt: TGTGCCAGCAGTGGTAGAAACAATCAGCCCCAGCATTTT; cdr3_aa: CASSGRNNQPQHF
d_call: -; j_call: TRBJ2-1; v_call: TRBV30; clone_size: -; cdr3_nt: TGTGCCTGGAACAGATTGTACAATGAGCAGTTCTTC; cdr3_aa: CAWNRLYNEQFF
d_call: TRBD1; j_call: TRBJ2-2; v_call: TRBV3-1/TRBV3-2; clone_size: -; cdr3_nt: TGTGCCAGCAGCCTAACAGGGGGCGGCAACACCGGGGAGCTGTTTTTT; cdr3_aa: CASSLTGGGNTGELFF
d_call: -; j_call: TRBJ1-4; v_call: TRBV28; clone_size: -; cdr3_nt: TGTGCCAGCAGCCCGCCGCGGGGGACTAATGAAAAACTGTTTTTT; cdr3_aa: CASSPPRGTNEKLFF
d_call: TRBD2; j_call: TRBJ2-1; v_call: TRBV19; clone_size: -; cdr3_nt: TGTGCCAGTAGTTTCCGGACTAGCGGGAGATTTTACAATGAGCAGTTCTTC; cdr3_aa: CASSFRTSGRFYNEQFF
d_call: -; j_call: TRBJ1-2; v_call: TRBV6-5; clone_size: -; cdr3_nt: TGTGCCAGCAGGGCCAGGGTAGGCGACTATGGCTACACCTTC; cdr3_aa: CASRARVGDYGYTF
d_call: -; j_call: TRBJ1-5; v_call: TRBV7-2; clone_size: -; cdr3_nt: TGTGCCAGCAGCTTAAGCGGGGGAATCAATCAGCCCCAGCATTTT; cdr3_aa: CASSLSGGINQPQHF
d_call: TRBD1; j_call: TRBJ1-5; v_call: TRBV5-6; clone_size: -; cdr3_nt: TGTGCCAGCAGCGTCGACCGACAGGGACCCCAGCATTTT; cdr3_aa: CASSVDRQGPQHF
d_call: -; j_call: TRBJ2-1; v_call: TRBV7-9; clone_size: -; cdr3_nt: TGTGCCAGCAGCTTAGATCGCAATGAGCAGTTCTTC; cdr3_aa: CASSLDRNEQFF
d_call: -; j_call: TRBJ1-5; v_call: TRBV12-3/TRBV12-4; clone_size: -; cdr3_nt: TGTGCCAGCCAGGGAAGCAATCAGCCCCAGCATTTT; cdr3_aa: CASQGSNQPQHF
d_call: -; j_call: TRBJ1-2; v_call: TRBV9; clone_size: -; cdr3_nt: TGTGCCAGCAGCGTAGATCCAGGGTTAAGCTATGGCTACACCTTC; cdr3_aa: CASSVDPGLSYGYTF
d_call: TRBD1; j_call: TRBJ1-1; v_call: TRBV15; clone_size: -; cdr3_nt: TGTGCCACCAGTCAGTCCCCGGGACAGTTTTACACTGAAGCTTTCTTT; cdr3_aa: CATSQSPGQFYTEAFF
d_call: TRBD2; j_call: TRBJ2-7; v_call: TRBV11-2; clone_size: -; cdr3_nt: TGTGCCAGCAGCTTATCCTCGGGACTAGCCTACGAGCAGTACTTC; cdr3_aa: CASSLSSGLAYEQYF
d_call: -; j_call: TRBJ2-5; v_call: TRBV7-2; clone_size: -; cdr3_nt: TGTGCCAGCAGCTCCGGGGTAGCTCGAGAGACCCAGTACTTC; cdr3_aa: CASSSGVARETQYF
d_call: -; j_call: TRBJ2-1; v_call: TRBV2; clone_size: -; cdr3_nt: TGTGCCAGCAGTGATTTTGTGGGGGCGGATGAGCAGTTCTTC; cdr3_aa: CASSDFVGADEQFF
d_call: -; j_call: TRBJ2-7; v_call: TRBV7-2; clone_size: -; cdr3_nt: TGTGCCAGCAGCTTAGGACTATCCGGCTACGAGCAGTACTTC; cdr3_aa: CASSLGLSGYEQYF
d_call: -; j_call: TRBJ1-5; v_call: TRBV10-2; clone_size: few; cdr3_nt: TGCGCCAGCAGGGCCCAAGATAGCAATCAGCCCCAGCATTTT; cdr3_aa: CASRAQDSNQPQHF
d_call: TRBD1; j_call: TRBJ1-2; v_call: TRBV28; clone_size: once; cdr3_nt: TGTGCCAGCAGCCCAACCAACAGGGGGCGACGTAACTATGGCTACACCTTC; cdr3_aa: CASSPTNRGRRNYGYTF
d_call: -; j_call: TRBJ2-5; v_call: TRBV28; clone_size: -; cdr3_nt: TGTGCCAGCAGACTAGGAGTTTCAGAGACCCAGTACTTC; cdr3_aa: CASRLGVSETQYF
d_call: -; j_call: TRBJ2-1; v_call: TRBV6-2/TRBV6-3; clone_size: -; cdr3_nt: TGTGCCAGCAGTTCGGCTAGTTTTGGCGCTGAGCAGTTCTTC; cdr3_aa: CASSSASFGAEQFF
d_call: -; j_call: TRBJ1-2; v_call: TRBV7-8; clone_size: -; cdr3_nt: TGTGCCAGCAGCTCCTTTCCCTATGGCTACACCTTC; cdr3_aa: CASSSFPYGYTF
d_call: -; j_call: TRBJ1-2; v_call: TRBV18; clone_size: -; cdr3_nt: TGTGCCAGCTCACCCCAGGACAGAAACTATGGCTACACCTTC; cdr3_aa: CASSPQDRNYGYTF
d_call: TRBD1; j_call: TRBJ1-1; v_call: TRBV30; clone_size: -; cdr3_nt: TGTGCCTGGAGTGTACCCCTGACAGGGGTGAACACTGAAGCTTTCTTT; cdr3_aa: CAWSVPLTGVNTEAFF
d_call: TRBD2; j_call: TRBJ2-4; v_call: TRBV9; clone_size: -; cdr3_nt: TGTGCCAGCAGCGTAGGAGGACTAGATGTGAACATTCAGTACTTC; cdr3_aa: CASSVGGLDVNIQYF
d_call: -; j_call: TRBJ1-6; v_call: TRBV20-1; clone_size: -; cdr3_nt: TGCAGTGCTAGTATGCAGCCTCTAGTCTCCTATAATTCACCCCTCCACTTT; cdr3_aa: CSASMQPLVSYNSPLHF
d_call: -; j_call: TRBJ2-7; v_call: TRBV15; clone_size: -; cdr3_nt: TGTGCCACCAGCAGAGGACGGGACATTTACGAGCAGTACTTC; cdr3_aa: CATSRGRDIYEQYF
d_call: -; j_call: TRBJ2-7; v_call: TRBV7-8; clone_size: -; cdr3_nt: TGTGCCAGCACCCCGGGTCCCGCTTTGCACGAGCAGTACTTC; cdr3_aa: CASTPGPALHEQYF
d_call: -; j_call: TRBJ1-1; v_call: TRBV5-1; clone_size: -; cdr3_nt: -; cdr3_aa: CASSFGGGATEACIF
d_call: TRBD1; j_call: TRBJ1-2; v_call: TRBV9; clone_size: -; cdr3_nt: TGTGCCAGCAGCGTAGCCGTGGACAGGGGGCGAGTTGAATATGGCTACACCTTC; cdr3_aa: CASSVAVDRGRVEYGYTF
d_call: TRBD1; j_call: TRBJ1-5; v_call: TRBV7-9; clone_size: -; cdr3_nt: TGTGCCAGCAGCTTAACAGGGGGCGTACAGCCCCAGCATTTT; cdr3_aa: CASSLTGGVQPQHF
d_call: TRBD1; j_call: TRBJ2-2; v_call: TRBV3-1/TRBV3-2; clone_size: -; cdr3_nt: TGTGCCAGCAGCACCCGGACAGGAACAGGCACCGGGGAGCTGTTTTTT; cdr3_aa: CASSTRTGTGTGELFF
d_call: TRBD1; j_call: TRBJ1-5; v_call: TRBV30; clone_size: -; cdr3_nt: TGTGCCTGGGACAGTAAACAGGGGGCGTATAGCAATCAGCCCCAGCATTTT; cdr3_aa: CAWDSKQGAYSNQPQHF
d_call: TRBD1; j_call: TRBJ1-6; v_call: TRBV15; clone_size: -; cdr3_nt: TGTGCCACCAGCAGAACCGAAGGGGGCTGGGAGTTAAATTCACCCCTCCACTTT; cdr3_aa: CATSRTEGGWELNSPLHF
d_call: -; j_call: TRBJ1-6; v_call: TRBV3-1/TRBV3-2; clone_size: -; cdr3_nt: TGTGCCAGCAGCCAAGATTCTCTGTCGGATAATTCACCCCTCCACTTT; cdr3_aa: CASSQDSLSDNSPLHF
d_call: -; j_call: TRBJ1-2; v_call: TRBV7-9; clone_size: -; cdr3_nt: TGTGCCAGCAGCTTAGGACATCTCTATGGCTACACCTTC; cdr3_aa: CASSLGHLYGYTF
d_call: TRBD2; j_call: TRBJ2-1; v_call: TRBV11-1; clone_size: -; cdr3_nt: TGTGCCAGCAGCTTGCTGGCGGGGGTAGGCAATGAGCAGTTCTTC; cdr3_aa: CASSLLAGVGNEQFF
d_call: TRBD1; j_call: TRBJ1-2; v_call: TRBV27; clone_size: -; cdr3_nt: TGTGCCAGCGCGGACAGGGTCGAGGGCTACACCTTC; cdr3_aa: CASADRVEGYTF
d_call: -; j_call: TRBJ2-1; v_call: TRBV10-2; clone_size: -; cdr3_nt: TGCGCCAGCAGTGAGACCTTAGCCAATGAGCAGTTCTTC; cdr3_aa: CASSETLANEQFF